These 17 T cell receptor beta chains were all obtained from the same sample, sequenced in a study of identical twins. TCRdb independently ran MiXCR on the 5' RACE reads; one entry per CDR3 protein. The data hold 450,000 to 600,000 distinct CDR3 sequences, with approximately 20% observed a single time. This sample also appeared in a second study, on yellow fever vaccine responses in identical twins.

Specimen: CD4+ T cells sorted from blood. The source is a woman under 30 in good health.

Concerning this clonotype: One end of the junction is discordant with germline, which a read error may explain. The chain is built from TRBV20-1 and TRBJ2-1; 10 bases agree with TRBD2. Germline lookup yields CDR1 DFQATT and CDR2 SNEGSKA (reference sequence). The CDR3 has 11 residues. The CDR3 DNA reads TGCAGTGCTTCCGGGACTAGCGAGTTGCTCTTC. Amino acid sequence: CSASGTSELLF.

The chain is built from TRBV24-1 and TRBJ2-5, with 7 bases identical to TRBD1. Trimming at V came to 0 bases and at J to 1 base, leaving 1 base not matched to a gene. CDR1 and CDR2 (germline): KGHDR, SFDVKD. This CDR3 is 15 amino acids long. CDR3 in DNA: TGTGCCACCAGTGATTTGAGACAGGGCCAAGAGACCCAGTACTTC. It is translated as CATSDLRQGQETQYF.

The rearrangement joins TRBV6-1 to TRBJ1-1, with TRBD1 as a possible D gene (6 bases). The CDR3 sequence is 18 residues long. The germline V and J ends were trimmed by 6 bases and 4 bases, with 27 bases remaining between them. Germline V CDR1 and CDR2: MNHNS, SASEGT. The CDR3 loop is CASSHGKLGGRVSTEAFF. The CDR3 DNA is TGTGCCAGCAGCCACGGGAAGTTGGGGGGGCGTGTGAGCACTGAAGCTTTCTTT.

The chain employs TRBV5-1 and TRBJ1-6; D ambiguous. The germline V gene encodes CDR1 SGHRS and CDR2 YFSETQ. The CDR3 extends over 13 amino acids. The V and J ends lost 0 bases and 9 bases respectively, with 7 bases between them. The CDR3 reads CASSLAGFSPLHF. The CDR3 coding sequence is TGCGCCAGCAGCTTGGCGGGGTTTTCACCCCTCCACTTT.

This clonotype was counted only a few times. This rearrangement joins TRBV5-1 to TRBJ2-3, with 11 bases identical to TRBD2. V dropped 0 bases and J dropped 0; count of bases not matched to a gene: 3. The CDR3 totals 17 residues. CDR1 is SGHRS and CDR2 is YFSETQ in the germline V gene. The CDR3 here is CASSLGLAGSSTDTQYF. In DNA form, the CDR3 reads TGCGCCAGCAGCTTGGGACTAGCGGGATCTAGCACAGATACGCAGTATTTT. Together with reference TRBV5-1 and TRBJ2-3, the CDR3 gives the full variable domain: KAGVTQTPRYLIKTRGQQVTLSCSPISGHRSVSWYQQTPGQGLQFLFEYFSETQRNKGNFPGRFSGRQFSNSRSEMNVSTLELGDSALYLCASSLGLAGSSTDTQYFGPGTRLTVL.

This CDR3 reads CAVSGGTTNTEAFF. The DNA for the CDR3 is TGTGCCGTTTCAGGGGGAACGACGAACACTGAAGCTTTCTTT. The chain employs TRBV12-3 or TRBV12-4 and TRBJ1-1, with 7 bases identical to TRBD1. V trimming: 11 bases; J trimming: 1 base; junction bases outside the gene matches: 10. The CDR3 is 14 amino acids.

The rearrangement joins TRBV5-1 to TRBJ2-1, with a possible D match to TRBD2 (5 bases). Germline V CDR1 and CDR2: SGHRS, YFSETQ. CDR3 length equals 13 residues. V was shortened by 3 bases and J by 7 bases, with 11 bases between the two germline ends. This chain's CDR3 is CASSYPGKNEQFF. The CDR3 bases are TGCGCCAGCAGCTACCCCGGGAAGAATGAGCAGTTCTTC.

About this clonotype itself: The conserved closing phenylalanine or tryptophan is absent in this CDR3, likely reflecting a read error. The chain couples TRBV25-1 to TRBJ2-1, with unresolved D. V gave up 7 bases and J gave up 8 bases, with 9 bases separating them. The CDR3 has 11 residues. Germline-derived CDR1 and CDR2 are MGHDK and SYGVNS. In DNA form, the CDR3 reads TGTGCCAGCACCCTTTATTATGAGCAGTTCTCC. It yields the protein CASTLYYEQFS.

The chain uses TRBV12-3 or TRBV12-4 and TRBJ2-7, with TRBD2 identical over 13 bases. This CDR3 contains 19 residues. The V segment lost 4 bases and the J segment 3 bases; nucleotides outside the gene matches: 15. In DNA, the CDR3 is TGTGCCAGCAGTTCCCAATCGGGACTAGCGGGACCGGGCCTCTACGAGCAGTACTTC. As protein: CASSSQSGLAGPGLYEQYF.

This clonotype was seen a few times. The chain employs TRBV12-3 or TRBV12-4 and TRBJ2-7, with D perhaps given as TRBD1 or TRBD2 (8 bases each). The CDR3 is 17 residues long. V lost 4 bases, J lost 2 bases, and 21 bases lay in between. CDR3 in amino acids: CASSYYPGGGGPYEQYF. CDR3 in DNA: TGTGCCAGCAGTTACTATCCAGGGGGCGGGGGGCCCTACGAGCAGTACTTC.

The gene calls are TRBV28 and TRBJ2-3; 15 bases agree with TRBD2. The CDR3 totals 18 residues. Trimming took 4 bases from V and 4 from J; bases not matched to a gene: 9. CDR1 is MDHEN, CDR2 SYDVKM, per germline. In DNA form, the CDR3 reads TGTGCCAGCAGTTGGGATCCGGGACTAGCGGGAGGTTCAGATACGCAGTATTTT. Protein product: CASSWDPGLAGGSDTQYF.

The chain couples TRBV9 to TRBJ2-1; D remains unclear. Germline CDR1 SGDLS, CDR2 YYNGEE. This CDR3 contains 16 residues. The V and J ends lost 0 bases and 4 bases respectively, with 14 bases between them. For the CDR3, the DNA is TGTGCCAGCAGCGTAGTCCCAGGTCTTTATTACAATGAGCAGTTCTTC. Protein product: CASSVVPGLYYNEQFF. Full variable domain (missing parts from reference TRBV9 and TRBJ2-1): DSGVTQTPKHLITATGQRVTLRCSPRSGDLSVYWYQQSLDQGLQFLIQYYNGEERAKGNILERFSAQQFPDLHSELNLSSLELGDSALYFCASSVVPGLYYNEQFFGPGTRLTVL.

V and J are TRBV7-8 and TRBJ2-4; D not certain. The CDR3 sequence is 11 residues long. Germline values: CDR1 SGHVS, CDR2 FQNEAQ. V lost 4 bases to trimming and J lost 4 bases, with 2 bases between them. The chain's CDR3 is CASSSKNIQYF. The DNA for the CDR3 is TGTGCCAGCAGCTCGAAAAACATTCAGTACTTC. The entire variable domain, with the rest obtained from reference TRBV7-8 and TRBJ2-4, is as follows: GAGVSQSPRYKVAKRGQDVALRCDPISGHVSLFWYQQALGQGPEFLTYFQNEAQLDKSGLPSDRFFAERPEGSVSTLKIQRTQQEDSAVYLCASSSKNIQYFGAGTRLSVL.

This clonotype occurred many times. The rearrangement uses TRBV20-1 and TRBJ2-1, with D possibly TRBD1 on 5 matching bases. Trimming cost V 7 bases and J 7 bases, with 14 bases left between them. Per the germline V gene, CDR1 is DFQATT and CDR2 is SNEGSKA (reference sequence). This CDR3 has 12 amino acids. The chain's CDR3 is CSGTWSENEQFF. The CDR3 DNA follows: TGCAGTGGGACATGGAGTGAGAATGAGCAGTTCTTC.

This sequence joins TRBV12-3 or TRBV12-4 and TRBJ2-1; TRBD1 agrees at 8 bases. The CDR3 is 15 amino acids. V gave up 2 bases and J gave up 6 bases; unmatched junction bases: 6. CDR3 sequence: CASSLLDRVVNEQFF. CDR3 sequence (DNA): TGTGCCAGCAGTTTATTGGACAGGGTGGTCAATGAGCAGTTCTTC.

This clonotype was detected a few times. The chain has TRBV20-1 and TRBJ2-3; D is undetermined. The CDR3 loop spans 16 amino acids. The germline CDR1 and CDR2 sequences are DFQATT and SNEGSKA (reference sequence). With 3 bases removed from V and 0 bases from J, the gap between germline ends came to 16 bases. CDR3: CSASPMNSASTDTQYF. CDR3 bases: TGCAGTGCTAGCCCGATGAACTCTGCTAGCACAGATACGCAGTATTTT.

The V and J genes are TRBV28 and TRBJ1-1; the D is unclear. Germline CDR1 reads MDHEN; CDR2 reads SYDVKM. The V and J ends lost 6 bases and 1 base respectively, with 15 bases between them. The CDR3 is 15 amino acids. In DNA, the CDR3 is TGTGCCAGCAGCTTCCAAATCGACGGGAACACTGAAGCTTTCTTT. Translation: CASSFQIDGNTEAFF.